This TCR beta chain was captured in a study of identical twins. All donors comprised healthy Caucasians. The CDR3 is made up of 15 amino acids. The germline V gene encodes CDR1 MGHRA and CDR2 YSYEKL. V shed 0 bases and J shed 7 bases, with 15 bases lying between them. TCRdb passed the 5' RACE reads through MiXCR, listing each CDR3 protein once. The sample gives approximately 210,000 distinct CDR3 sequences, 6.5% of which show up once; 13% to 15% is in the top ten. The same specimen was also included in a second study, on T cells expressing NK-cell markers. That paper notes: Seven of the eight sequenced donors were HCMV-seropositive; one was seronegative.

Sequenced: CD8+ T cells sorted from blood. The TCR sequence derives from a woman aged 18-29 years in good health. V is TRBV4-1 and J is TRBJ1-2, with D hard to call. The CDR3 region is CASSQDNRGVFGYTF. The CDR3 bases are TGCGCCAGCAGCCAAGATAACCGGGGAGTTTTTGGCTACACCTTC.